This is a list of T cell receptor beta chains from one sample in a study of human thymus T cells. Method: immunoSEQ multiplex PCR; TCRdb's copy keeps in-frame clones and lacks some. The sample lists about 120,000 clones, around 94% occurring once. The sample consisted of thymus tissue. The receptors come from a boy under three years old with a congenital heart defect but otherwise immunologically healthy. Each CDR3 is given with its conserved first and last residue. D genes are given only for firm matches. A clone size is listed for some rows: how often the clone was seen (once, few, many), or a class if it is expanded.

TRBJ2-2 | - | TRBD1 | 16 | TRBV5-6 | CASSLGGGQNTGELFF | TGTGCCAGCAGCTTGGGAGGGGGCCAGAACACCGGGGAGCTGTTTTTT
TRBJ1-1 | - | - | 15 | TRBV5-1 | CASSLVQAQQPEAFF | TGCGCCAGCAGCTTGGTCCAGGCTCAACAACCTGAAGCTTTCTTT
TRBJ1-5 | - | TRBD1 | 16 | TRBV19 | CASSVRGRRSNQPQHF | TGTGCCAGTAGTGTCAGGGGGCGGAGGAGCAATCAGCCCCAGCATTTT
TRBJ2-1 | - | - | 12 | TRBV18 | CASSTTHNEQFF | TGTGCCAGCTCGACTACCCACAATGAGCAGTTCTTC
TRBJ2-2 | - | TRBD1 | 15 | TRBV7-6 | CASSPGTGNTGELFF | TGTGCCAGCAGCCCTGGGACAGGGAACACCGGGGAGCTGTTTTTT
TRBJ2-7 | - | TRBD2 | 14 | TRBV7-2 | CASSPRGGAAEQYF | TGTGCCAGCAGCCCGCGGGGGGGGGCCGCCGAGCAGTACTTC
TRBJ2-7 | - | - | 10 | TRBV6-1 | CAGRAYEQYF | TGTGCCGGACGAGCTTACGAGCAGTACTTC
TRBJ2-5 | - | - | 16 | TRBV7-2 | CASSFGGGRYLETQYF | TGTGCCAGCAGTTTCGGAGGGGGCCGTTATTTAGAGACCCAGTACTTC
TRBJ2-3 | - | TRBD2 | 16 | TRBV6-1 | CASSELAGGRTDTQYF | TGTGCCAGCAGTGAACTGGCGGGGGGACGCACAGATACGCAGTATTTT
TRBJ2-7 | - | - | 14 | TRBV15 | CATSRDHRHYEQYF | TGTGCCACCAGCAGAGATCACAGACACTACGAGCAGTACTTC
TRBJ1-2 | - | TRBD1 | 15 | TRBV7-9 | CASSLYQGALNGYTF | TGTGCCAGCAGCCTTTACCAGGGGGCGTTAAATGGCTACACCTTC
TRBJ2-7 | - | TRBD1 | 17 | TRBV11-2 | CASSFRTGGPDPYEQYF | TGTGCCAGCAGCTTCCGGACAGGGGGCCCCGATCCCTACGAGCAGTACTTC
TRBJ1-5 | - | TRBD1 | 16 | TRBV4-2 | CASSQDPNTGDQPQHF | TGTGCCAGCAGCCAAGATCCGAATACAGGGGATCAGCCCCAGCATTTT
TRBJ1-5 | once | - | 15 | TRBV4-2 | CASSQDTSLNQPQHF | TGTGCCAGCAGCCAAGATACGAGCCTCAATCAGCCCCAGCATTTT
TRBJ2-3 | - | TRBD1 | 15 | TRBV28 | CASSPGTGGVDTQYF | TGTGCCAGCAGTCCCGGGACAGGGGGCGTAGATACGCAGTATTTT
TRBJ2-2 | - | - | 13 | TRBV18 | CASSTGDNGELFF | TGTGCCAGCTCGACCGGGGATAACGGGGAGCTGTTTTTT
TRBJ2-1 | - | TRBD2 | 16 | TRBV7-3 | CASSPREVAGTNEQFF | TGTGCCAGCAGCCCCCGGGAAGTAGCGGGGACCAATGAGCAGTTCTTC
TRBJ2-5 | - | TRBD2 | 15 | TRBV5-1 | CASSGTSGVGETQYF | TGCGCCAGCAGCGGGACTAGCGGGGTGGGGGAGACCCAGTACTTC
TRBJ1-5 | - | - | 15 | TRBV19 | CASAGARDSNQPQHF | TGTGCCAGCGCAGGGGCCCGTGATAGCAATCAGCCCCAGCATTTT
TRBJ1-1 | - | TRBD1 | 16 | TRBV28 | CASSFSGTDMNTEAFF | TGTGCCAGCAGTTTTTCCGGGACAGATATGAACACTGAAGCTTTCTTT
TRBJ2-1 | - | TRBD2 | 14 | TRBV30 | CAWTGGNSYNEQFF | TGTGCCTGGACGGGGGGAAACTCCTACAATGAGCAGTTCTTC
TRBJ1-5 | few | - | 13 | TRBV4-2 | CASSQDVDQPQHF | TGTGCCAGCAGCCAAGATGTCGATCAGCCCCAGCATTTT
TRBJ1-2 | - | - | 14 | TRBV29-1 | CSVDRLGNYYGYTF | TGCAGCGTTGATCGTCTGGGAAACTACTATGGCTACACCTTC
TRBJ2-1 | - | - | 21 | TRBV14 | CASSQDAGKRSAWTSYNEQFF | TGTGCCAGCAGCCAAGATGCGGGGAAAAGATCAGCGTGGACCTCCTACAATGAGCAGTTCTTC
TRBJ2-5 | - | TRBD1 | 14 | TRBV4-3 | CASSQADRDGTQYF | TGCGCCAGCAGCCAGGCCGACAGGGATGGGACCCAGTACTTC
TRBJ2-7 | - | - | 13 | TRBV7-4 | CASSRLHSYEQYF | TGTGCCAGCAGCCGCCTCCATTCCTACGAGCAGTACTTC
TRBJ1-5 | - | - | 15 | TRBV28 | CASSPQGDRNQPQHF | TGTGCCAGCAGTCCCCAAGGGGACCGCAATCAGCCCCAGCATTTT
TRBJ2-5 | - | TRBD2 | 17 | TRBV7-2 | CATQAPSWRGGHETQYF | TGTGCCACTCAGGCCCCAAGTTGGCGGGGGGGCCACGAGACCCAGTACTTC
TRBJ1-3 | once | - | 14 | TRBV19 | CASSTPDPGNTIYF | TGTGCCAGTAGTACCCCGGATCCTGGAAACACCATATATTTT
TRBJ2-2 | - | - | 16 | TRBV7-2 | CASSLGDWNILGELFF | TGTGCCAGCAGCTTGGGGGACTGGAATATCCTCGGGGAGCTGTTTTTT
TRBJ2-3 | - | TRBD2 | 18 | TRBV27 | CASTLIGTSGDRADTQYF | TGTGCCAGCACGTTAATCGGGACTAGCGGGGATCGGGCAGATACGCAGTATTTT
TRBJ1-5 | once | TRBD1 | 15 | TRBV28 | CASSLGDRGYQPQHF | TGTGCCAGCAGTTTAGGAGACAGGGGATATCAGCCCCAGCATTTT
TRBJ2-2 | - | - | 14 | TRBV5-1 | CASSFFSGTGELFF | TGCGCCAGCAGCTTTTTTAGCGGCACCGGGGAGCTGTTTTTT
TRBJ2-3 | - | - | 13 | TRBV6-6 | CASSYPEGDTQYF | TGTGCCAGCAGTTACCCCGAAGGAGATACGCAGTATTTT
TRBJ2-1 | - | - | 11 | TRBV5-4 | CASSLGVEQFF | TGTGCCAGCAGCTTGGGAGTGGAGCAGTTCTTC
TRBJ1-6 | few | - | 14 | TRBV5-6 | CASSLDRSNSPLHF | TGTGCCAGCAGCTTGGATCGCAGCAATTCACCCCTCCACTTT
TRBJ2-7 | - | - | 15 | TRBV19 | CASRAQIQGAYEQYF | TGTGCCAGTAGAGCTCAAATACAGGGAGCCTACGAGCAGTACTTC
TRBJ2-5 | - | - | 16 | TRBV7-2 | CASSLTDARGEETQYF | TGTGCCAGCAGCTTGACCGACGCACGAGGGGAAGAGACCCAGTACTTC
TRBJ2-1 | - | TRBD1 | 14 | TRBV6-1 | CASSFPRQGSEQFF | TGTGCCAGCAGCTTCCCACGACAGGGTAGTGAGCAGTTCTTC
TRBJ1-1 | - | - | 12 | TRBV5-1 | CASSLDGSEAFF | TGCGCCAGCAGCTTGGACGGCTCTGAAGCTTTCTTT
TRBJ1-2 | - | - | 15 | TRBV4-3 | CASSQEPNRDHSYTF | TGCGCCAGCAGCCAAGAACCCAACCGGGACCACAGCTACACCTTC
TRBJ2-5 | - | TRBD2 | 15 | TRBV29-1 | CSVEGSSGHQETQYF | TGCAGCGTTGAAGGCTCTAGCGGCCATCAAGAGACCCAGTACTTC
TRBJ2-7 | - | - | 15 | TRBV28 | CASSLKGGAHYEQYF | TGTGCCAGCAGTTTGAAGGGGGGCGCACACTACGAGCAGTACTTC